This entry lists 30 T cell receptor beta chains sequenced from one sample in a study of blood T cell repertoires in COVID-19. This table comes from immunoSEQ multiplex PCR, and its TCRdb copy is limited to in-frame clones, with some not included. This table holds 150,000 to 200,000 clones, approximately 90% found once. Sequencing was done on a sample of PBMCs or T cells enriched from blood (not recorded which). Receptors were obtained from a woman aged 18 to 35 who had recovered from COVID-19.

CDR3 residues: CASSLYDSTPTF. The DNA of the CDR3 is TGTGCCAGCAGTTTATACGACAGCACCCCTACCTTC. The chain carries TRBV12-3 or TRBV12-4 and TRBJ1-2; TRBD1 might be the D (5 bases). Trimming took 2 bases from V and 14 from J, leaving 15 bases between them. The CDR3 length is 12 residues.

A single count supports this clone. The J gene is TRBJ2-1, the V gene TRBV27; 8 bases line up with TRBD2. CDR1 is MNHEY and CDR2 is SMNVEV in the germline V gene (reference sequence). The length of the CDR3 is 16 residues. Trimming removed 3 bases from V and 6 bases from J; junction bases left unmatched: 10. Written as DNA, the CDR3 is TGTGCCAGCAGTTTTGGGGTTAGCGGGGTTGGCAATGAGCAGTTCTTC. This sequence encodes CASSFGVSGVGNEQFF.

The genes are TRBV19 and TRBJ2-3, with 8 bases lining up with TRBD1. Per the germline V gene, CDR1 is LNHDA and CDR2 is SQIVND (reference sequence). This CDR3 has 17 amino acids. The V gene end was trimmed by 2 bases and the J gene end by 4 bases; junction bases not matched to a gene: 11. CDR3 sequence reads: CASSIKGTGMIADTQYF. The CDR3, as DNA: TGTGCCAGTAGTATAAAAGGGACAGGAATGATAGCAGATACGCAGTATTTT.

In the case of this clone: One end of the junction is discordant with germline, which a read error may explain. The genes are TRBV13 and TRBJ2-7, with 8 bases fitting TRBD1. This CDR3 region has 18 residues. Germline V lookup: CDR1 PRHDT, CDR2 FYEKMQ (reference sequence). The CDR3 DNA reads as TGTGCCAGCAGCCCACGGACAGGGTTGGGCTTACTCTCCAACGAGCAGTACTTC. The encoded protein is CASSPRTGLGLLSNEQYF.

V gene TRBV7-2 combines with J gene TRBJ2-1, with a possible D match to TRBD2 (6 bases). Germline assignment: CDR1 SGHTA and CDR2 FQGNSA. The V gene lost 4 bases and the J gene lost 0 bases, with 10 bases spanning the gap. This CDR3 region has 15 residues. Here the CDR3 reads CASSSGLGSYNEQFF. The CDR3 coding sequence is TGTGCCAGCAGCTCGGGACTTGGCTCCTACAATGAGCAGTTCTTC. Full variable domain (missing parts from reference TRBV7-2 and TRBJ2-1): GAGVSQSPSNKVTEKGKDVELRCDPISGHTALYWYRQSLGQGLEFLIYFQGNSAPDKSGLPSDRFSAERTGGSVSTLTIQRTQQEDSAVYLCASSSGLGSYNEQFFGPGTRLTVL.

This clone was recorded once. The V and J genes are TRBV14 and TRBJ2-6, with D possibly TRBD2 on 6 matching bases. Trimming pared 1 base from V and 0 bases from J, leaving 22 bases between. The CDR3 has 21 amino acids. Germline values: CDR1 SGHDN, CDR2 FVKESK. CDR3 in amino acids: CASSQGAGTFFDRSGANVLTF. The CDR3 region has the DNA TGTGCCAGCAGCCAAGGGGCGGGGACCTTCTTCGATCGCTCTGGGGCCAACGTCCTGACTTTC.

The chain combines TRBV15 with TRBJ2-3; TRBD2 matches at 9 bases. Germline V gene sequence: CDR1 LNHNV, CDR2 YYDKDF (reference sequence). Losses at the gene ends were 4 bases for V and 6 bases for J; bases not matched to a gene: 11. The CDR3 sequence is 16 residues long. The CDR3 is CATSIGFAGGGDTQYF. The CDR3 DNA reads TGTGCCACCAGCATAGGCTTTGCGGGAGGGGGGGATACGCAGTATTTT.

CDR3: CASSPTVGAADTQYF. CDR3 coding DNA: TGTGCCAGCAGCCCCACGGTGGGGGCTGCAGATACGCAGTATTTT. The chain links TRBV7-9 to TRBJ2-3; maybe TRBD1 (6 bases). Germline loops: CDR1 SEHNR, CDR2 FQNEAQ (reference sequence). The V gene lost 5 bases and the J gene lost 4 bases, with 16 bases spanning the gap. There are 15 residues in the CDR3.

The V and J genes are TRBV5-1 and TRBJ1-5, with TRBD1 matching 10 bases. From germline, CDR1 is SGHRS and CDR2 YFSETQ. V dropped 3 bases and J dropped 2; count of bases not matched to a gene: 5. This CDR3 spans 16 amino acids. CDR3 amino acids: CASSSGTGEGNQPQHF. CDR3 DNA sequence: TGCGCCAGCAGCTCCGGGACAGGGGAGGGCAATCAGCCCCAGCATTTT.

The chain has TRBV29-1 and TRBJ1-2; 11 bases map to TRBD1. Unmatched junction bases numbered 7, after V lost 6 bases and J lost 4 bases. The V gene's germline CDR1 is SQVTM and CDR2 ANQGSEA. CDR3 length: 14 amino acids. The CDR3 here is CSVLGGQGVYGYTF. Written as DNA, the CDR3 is TGCAGCGTCCTAGGGGGACAGGGGGTCTATGGCTACACCTTC.

The CDR3 DNA reads as TGTGCCAGTAGGCAGCCGGGACAGGGGGCGTCCTACGAGCAGTACTTC. The encoded protein is CASRQPGQGASYEQYF. This sequence joins TRBV19 and TRBJ2-7; 12 bases line up with TRBD1. The CDR3 is 16 residues long. V lost 6 bases, J lost 1 base, and 7 bases stayed unmatched. Looked up from germline, CDR1 is LNHDA and CDR2 is SQIVND (reference sequence). The full variable domain, its missing parts supplied by reference TRBV19 and TRBJ2-7, is DGGITQSPKYLFRKEGQNVTLSCEQNLNHDAMYWYRQDPGQGLRLIYYSQIVNDFQKGDIAEGYSVSREKKESFPLTVTSAQKNPTAFYLCASRQPGQGASYEQYFGPGTRLTVT.

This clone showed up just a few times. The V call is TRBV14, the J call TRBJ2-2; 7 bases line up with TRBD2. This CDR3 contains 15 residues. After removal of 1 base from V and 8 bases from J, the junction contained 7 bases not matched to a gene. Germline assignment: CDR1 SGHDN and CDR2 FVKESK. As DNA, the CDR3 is TGTGCCAGCAGCCAAGGGACTAGAAGTGGAGGGGAGCTGTTTTTT. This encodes CASSQGTRSGGELFF. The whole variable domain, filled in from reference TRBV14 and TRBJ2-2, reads EAGVTQFPSHSVIEKGQTVTLRCDPISGHDNLYWYRRVMGKEIKFLLHFVKESKQDESGMPNNRFLAERTGGTYSTLKVQPAELEDSGVYFCASSQGTRSGGELFFGEGSRLTVL.

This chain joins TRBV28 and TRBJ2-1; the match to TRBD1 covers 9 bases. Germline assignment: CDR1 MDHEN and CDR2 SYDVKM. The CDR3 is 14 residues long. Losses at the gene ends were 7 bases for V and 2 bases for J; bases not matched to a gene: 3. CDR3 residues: CASNWDRAYNEQFF. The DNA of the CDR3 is TGTGCCAGCAACTGGGACAGGGCCTACAATGAGCAGTTCTTC.

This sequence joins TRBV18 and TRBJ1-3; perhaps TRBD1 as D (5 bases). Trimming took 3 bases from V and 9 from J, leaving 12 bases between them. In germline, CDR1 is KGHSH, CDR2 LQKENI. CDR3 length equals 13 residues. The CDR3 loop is CASSPGGSRTIYF. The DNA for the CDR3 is TGTGCCAGCTCACCGGGGGGTTCTCGCACCATATATTTT.

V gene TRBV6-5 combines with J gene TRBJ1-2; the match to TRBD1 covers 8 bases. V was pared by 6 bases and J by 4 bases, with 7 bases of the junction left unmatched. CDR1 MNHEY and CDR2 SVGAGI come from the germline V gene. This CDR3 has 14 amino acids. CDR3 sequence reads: CASSRTGITYGYTF. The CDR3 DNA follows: TGTGCCAGCAGCCGGACAGGGATTACCTATGGCTACACCTTC.

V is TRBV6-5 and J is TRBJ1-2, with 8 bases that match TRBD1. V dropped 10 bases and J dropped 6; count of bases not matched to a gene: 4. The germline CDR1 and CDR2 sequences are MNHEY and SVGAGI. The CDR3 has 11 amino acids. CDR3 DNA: TGTGCCACCACACAGGGGGATGGCTACACCTTC. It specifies CATTQGDGYTF.

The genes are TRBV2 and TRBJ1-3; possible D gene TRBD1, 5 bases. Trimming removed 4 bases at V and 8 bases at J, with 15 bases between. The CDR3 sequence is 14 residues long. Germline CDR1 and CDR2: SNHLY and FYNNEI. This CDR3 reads CASSGRDWWDTIYF. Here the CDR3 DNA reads TGTGCCAGCAGTGGGAGGGACTGGTGGGACACCATATATTTT.

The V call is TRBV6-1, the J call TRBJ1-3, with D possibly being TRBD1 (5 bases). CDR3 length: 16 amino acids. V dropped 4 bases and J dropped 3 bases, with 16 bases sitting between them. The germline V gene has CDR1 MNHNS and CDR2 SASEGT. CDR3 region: CASSAVSGQYGNTIYF. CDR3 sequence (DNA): TGTGCCAGCAGTGCGGTGTCAGGGCAGTATGGAAACACCATATATTTT.

The CDR3 sequence: CACAKVAGGPGEQFF. In DNA form, the CDR3 reads TGTGCCTGCGCGAAGGTAGCGGGAGGGCCTGGTGAGCAGTTCTTC. This chain links TRBV30 with TRBJ2-1; 11 nucleotides agree with TRBD2. The J segment lost 9 bases and the V segment lost 6 bases, leaving 13 bases of the junction unmatched. The germline gives CDR1 GTSNPN, CDR2 SVGIG (reference sequence). This CDR3 has 15 residues.

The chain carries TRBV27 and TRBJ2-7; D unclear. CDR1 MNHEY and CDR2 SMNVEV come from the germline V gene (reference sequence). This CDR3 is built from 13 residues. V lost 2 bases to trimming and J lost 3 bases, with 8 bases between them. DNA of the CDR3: TGTGCCAGCAGTTTAGGCGGCAGCTACGAGCAGTACTTC. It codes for CASSLGGSYEQYF.

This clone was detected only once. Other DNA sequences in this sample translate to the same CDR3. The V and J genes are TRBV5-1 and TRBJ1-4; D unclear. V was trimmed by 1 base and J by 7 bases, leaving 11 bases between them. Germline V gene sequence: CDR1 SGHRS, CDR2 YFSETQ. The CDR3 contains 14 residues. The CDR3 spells CASSLRPGGEKLFF. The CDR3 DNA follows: TGCGCCAGCAGCTTGAGGCCAGGTGGTGAAAAACTGTTTTTT.

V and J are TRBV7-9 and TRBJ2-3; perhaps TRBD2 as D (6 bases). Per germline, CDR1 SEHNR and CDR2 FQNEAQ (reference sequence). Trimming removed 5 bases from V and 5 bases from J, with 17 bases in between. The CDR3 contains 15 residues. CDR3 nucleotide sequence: TGTGCCAGCAGCCCCCCAGGGTTGCGGGGAGATACGCAGTATTTT. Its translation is CASSPPGLRGDTQYF.

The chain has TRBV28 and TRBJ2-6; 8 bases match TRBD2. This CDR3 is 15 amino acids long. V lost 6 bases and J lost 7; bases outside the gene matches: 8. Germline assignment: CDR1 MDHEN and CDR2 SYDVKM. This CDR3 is CASSLSGVSANVLTF. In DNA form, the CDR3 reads TGTGCCAGCAGCCTTAGCGGGGTGAGCGCCAACGTCCTGACTTTC.

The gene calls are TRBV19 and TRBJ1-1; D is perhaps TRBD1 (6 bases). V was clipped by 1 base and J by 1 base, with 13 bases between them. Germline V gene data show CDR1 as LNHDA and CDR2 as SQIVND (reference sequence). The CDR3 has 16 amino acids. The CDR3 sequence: CASSIGGGTGNTEAFF. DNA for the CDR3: TGTGCCAGTAGTATAGGTGGGGGCACAGGGAACACTGAAGCTTTCTTT.

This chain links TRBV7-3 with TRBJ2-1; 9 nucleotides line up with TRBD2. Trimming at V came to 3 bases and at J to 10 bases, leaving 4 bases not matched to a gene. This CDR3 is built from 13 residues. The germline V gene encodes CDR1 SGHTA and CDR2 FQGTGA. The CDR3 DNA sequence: TGTGCCAGCAGCTTGTGGCTAGCGGGAGAGCAGTTCTTC. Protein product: CASSLWLAGEQFF.

DNA of the CDR3: TGTGCCAGCAGCATAAAAGGGGAAGACAGGGGGCTTGACAATGAGCAGTTCTTC. It is translated as CASSIKGEDRGLDNEQFF. The chain joins TRBV21-1 to TRBJ2-1; TRBD1, the D gene given by the table, was not confirmed from the DNA. TRBV21-1 is noted as a pseudogene. The CDR3 consists of 18 residues.

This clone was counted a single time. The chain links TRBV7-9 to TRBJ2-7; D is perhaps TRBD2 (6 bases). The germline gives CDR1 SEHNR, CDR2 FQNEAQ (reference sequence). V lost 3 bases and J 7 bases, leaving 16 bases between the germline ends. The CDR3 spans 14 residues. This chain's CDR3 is CASSFREGAGEQYF. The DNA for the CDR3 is TGTGCCAGCAGCTTCAGGGAAGGGGCGGGGGAGCAGTACTTC.

The CDR3 DNA sequence: TGTGCCAGCAGACAGTCAATCGGCTATGGCTACACCTTC. Its protein is CASRQSIGYGYTF. The chain combines TRBV2 with TRBJ1-2; D unresolved. This CDR3 has 13 residues. Germline V lookup: CDR1 SNHLY, CDR2 FYNNEI. The V end lost 6 bases, the J end lost 4 bases, and 12 bases lay between the germline ends. The variable domain in full, with the rest retrieved from reference TRBV2 and TRBJ1-2, is EPEVTQTPSHQVTQMGQEVILRCVPISNHLYFYWYRQILGQKVEFLVSFYNNEISEKSEIFDDQFSVERPDGSNFTLKIRSTKLEDSAMYFCASRQSIGYGYTFGSGTRLTVV.

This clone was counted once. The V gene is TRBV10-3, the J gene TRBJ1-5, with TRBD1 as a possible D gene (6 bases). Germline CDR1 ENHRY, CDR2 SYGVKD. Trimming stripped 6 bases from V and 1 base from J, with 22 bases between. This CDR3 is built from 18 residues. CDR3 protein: CAISENSPTGLSNQPQHF. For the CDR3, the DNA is TGTGCCATCAGCGAAAATTCACCTACAGGGTTAAGCAATCAGCCCCAGCATTTT.

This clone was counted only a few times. The CDR3 nucleotides are TGTGCCAGCAGTTACTCGCGGGTGAGCTACGAGCAGTACTTC. It is translated as CASSYSRVSYEQYF. This chain joins TRBV6-5 and TRBJ2-7; maybe TRBD2 (5 bases). Germline CDR1 reads MNHEY; CDR2 reads SVGAGI. The CDR3 is 14 amino acids. The V end was cut by 0 bases, the J end by 3 bases, with 9 bases between.